The clone carrying this T cell receptor beta chain was counted only a few times. The data stem from a study of T-cell memory formation after mild COVID-19. MiXCR, applied by TCRdb to the 5' RACE reads, yields one record per CDR3 protein. This sample carries fewer than 150,000 distinct CDR3 sequences, 11% to 15% of them seen once, and the ten largest clones take about 27%. V was trimmed by 6 bases and J by 4 bases, leaving 18 bases between them. The CDR3 length is 14 residues. Per germline, CDR1 SQVTM and CDR2 ANQGSEA. Sample: PBMCs or a T cell subset sorted from them (not recorded which). V is TRBV29-1 and J is TRBJ2-5; perhaps TRBD2 as D (6 bases). This sequence was found in an adult woman who had mild COVID-19 (a few samples of this study predate the infection). Cell type and time point are not known. Here the CDR3 DNA reads TGCAGCGTGCGTGGGCGGGAACCTATAGAGACCCAGTACTTC. Its translation is CSVRGREPIETQYF.